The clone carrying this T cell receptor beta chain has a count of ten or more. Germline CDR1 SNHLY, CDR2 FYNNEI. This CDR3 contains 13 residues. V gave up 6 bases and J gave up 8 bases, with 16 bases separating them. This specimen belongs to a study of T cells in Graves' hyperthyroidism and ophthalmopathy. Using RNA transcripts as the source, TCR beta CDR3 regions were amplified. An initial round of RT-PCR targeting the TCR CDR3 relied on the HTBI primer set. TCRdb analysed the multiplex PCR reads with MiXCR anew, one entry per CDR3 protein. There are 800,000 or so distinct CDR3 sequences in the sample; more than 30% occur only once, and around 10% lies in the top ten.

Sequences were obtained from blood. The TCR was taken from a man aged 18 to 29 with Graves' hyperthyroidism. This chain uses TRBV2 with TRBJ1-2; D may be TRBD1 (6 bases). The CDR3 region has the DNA TGTGCCAGCAGGCGTCAGGGGAATGGCGGCTACACCTTC. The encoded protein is CASRRQGNGGYTF. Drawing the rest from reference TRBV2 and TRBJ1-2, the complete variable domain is EPEVTQTPSHQVTQMGQEVILRCVPISNHLYFYWYRQILGQKVEFLVSFYNNEISEKSEIFDDQFSVERPDGSNFTLKIRSTKLEDSAMYFCASRRQGNGGYTFGSGTRLTVV.